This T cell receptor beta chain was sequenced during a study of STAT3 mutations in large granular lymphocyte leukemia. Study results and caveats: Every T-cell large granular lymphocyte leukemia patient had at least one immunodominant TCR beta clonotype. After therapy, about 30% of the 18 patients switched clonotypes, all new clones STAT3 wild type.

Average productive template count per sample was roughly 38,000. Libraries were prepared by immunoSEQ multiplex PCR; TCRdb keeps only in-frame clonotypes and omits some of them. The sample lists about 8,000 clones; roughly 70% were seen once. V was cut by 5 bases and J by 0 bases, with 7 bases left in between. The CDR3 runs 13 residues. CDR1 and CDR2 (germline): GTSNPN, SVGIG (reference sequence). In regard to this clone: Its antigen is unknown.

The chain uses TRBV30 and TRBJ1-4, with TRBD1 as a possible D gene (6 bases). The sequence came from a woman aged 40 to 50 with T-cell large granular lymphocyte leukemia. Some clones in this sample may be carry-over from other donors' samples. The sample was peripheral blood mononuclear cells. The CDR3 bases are TGTGCCTGGCACAGGGCAACTAATGAAAAACTGTTTTTT. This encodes CAWHRATNEKLFF.